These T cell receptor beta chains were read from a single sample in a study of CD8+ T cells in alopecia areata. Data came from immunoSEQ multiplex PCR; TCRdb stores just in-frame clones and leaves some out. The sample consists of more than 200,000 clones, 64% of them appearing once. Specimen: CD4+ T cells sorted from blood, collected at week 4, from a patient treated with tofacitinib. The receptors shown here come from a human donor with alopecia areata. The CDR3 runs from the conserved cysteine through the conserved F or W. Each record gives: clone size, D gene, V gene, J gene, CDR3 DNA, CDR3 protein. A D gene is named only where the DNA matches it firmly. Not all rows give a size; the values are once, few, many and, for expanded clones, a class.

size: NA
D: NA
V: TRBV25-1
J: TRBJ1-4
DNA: TGTGCCAGCAGGGGGGGCACCGAAAAACTGTTTTTT
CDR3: CASRGGTEKLFF

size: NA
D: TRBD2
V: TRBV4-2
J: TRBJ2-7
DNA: TGTGCCAGCAGCCAAGATCCCTTCGGACTAGCGGGGGAGCAGTACTTC
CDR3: CASSQDPFGLAGEQYF

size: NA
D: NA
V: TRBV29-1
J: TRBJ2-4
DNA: TGCAGCGTTGGGTCCGGTATAGCCAAAAACATTCAGTACTTC
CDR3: CSVGSGIAKNIQYF

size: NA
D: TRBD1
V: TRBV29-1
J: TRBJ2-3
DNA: TGCAGCGTCCCCACCGGGACAGGGCCCACAGATACGCAGTATTTT
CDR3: CSVPTGTGPTDTQYF

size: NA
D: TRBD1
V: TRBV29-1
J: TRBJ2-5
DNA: TGCAGCGTTGTTGTCAGGGGGCAGGAGACCCAGTACTTC
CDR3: CSVVVRGQETQYF

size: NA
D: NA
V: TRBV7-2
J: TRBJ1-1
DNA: TGTGCCAGCAGCCCCGGGAGTAGAAGGGGAGCTTTCTTT
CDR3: CASSPGSRRGAFF

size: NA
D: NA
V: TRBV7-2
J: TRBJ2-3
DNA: TGTGCCAGCAGCTTACATGGGGGGTTCACAGATACGCAGTATTTT
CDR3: CASSLHGGFTDTQYF

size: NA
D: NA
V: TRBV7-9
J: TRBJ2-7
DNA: TGTGCCAGCAGCGAGGTTTCAGTCGAGCAGTACTTC
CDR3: CASSEVSVEQYF

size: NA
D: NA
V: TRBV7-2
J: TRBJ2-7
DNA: TGTGCCAGCAGCACCTCCTACGAGCAGTACTTC
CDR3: CASSTSYEQYF

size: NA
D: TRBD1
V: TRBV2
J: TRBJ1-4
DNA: TGTGCCAGCAGTGCGGCAGGGGGAAGAAAACTGTTTTTT
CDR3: CASSAAGGRKLFF

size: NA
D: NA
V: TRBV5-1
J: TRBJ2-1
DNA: TGCGCCAGCAGCTTGGGTGTGACTAGTAGGTATGAGCAGTTCTTC
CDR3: CASSLGVTSRYEQFF

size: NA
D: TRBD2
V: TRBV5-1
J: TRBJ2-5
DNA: TGCGCCAGCAGGCGCGGACTAGCGGGTCCGGGGACCCAGTACTTC
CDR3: CASRRGLAGPGTQYF

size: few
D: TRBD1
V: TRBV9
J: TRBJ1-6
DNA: TGTGCCAGCAGCGTTAACAGGGGAAGGGGTTCACCCCTCCACTTT
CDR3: CASSVNRGRGSPLHF